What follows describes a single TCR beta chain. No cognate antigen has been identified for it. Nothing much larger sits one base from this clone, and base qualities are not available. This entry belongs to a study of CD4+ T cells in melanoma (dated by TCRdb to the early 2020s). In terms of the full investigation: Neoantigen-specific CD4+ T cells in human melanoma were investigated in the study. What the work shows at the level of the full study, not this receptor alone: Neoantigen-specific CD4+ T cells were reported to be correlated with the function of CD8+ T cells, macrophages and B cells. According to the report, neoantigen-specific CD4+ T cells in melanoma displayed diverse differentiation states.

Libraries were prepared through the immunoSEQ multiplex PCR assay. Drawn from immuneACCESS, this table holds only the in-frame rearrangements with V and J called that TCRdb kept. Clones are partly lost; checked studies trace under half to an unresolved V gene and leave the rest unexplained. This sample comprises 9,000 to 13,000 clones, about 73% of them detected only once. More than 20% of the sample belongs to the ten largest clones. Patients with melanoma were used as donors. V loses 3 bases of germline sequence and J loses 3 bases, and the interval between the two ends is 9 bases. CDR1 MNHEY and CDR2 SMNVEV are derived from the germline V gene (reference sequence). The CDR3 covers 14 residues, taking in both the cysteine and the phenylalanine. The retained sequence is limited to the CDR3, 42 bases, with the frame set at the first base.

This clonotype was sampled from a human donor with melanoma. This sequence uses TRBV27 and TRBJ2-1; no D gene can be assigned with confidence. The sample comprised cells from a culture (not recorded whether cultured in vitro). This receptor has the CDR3 CASSFPGYYNEQFF. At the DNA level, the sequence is TGTGCCAGCAGTTTTCCGGGCTACTACAATGAGCAGTTCTTC.